Following are 30 T cell receptor beta chains from one sample sequenced in a study of T-cell memory formation after mild COVID-19. TCRdb reprocessed the 5' RACE reads with MiXCR, giving one entry per CDR3 protein. The sample includes roughly 410,000 distinct CDR3 sequences, approximately 25% seen only once; the top ten take around 8.8%. Input material: PBMCs or a T cell subset sorted from them (not recorded which). The receptors here all came from an adult woman who had mild COVID-19 (a few samples of this study predate the infection). Cell type and time point are not known.

This clonotype was recorded at least ten times. The chain couples TRBV12-3 or TRBV12-4 to TRBJ2-4, with 9 bases identical to TRBD1. Losses at the gene ends were 4 bases for V and 0 bases for J; bases not matched to a gene: 7. CDR3 length: 17 residues. This chain's CDR3 is CASSSRTGDLAKNIQYF. The CDR3, as DNA: TGTGCCAGCAGTTCCCGGACAGGGGACCTAGCCAAAAACATTCAGTACTTC.

The chain recombines TRBV6-5 with TRBJ1-3; no clear D. Trimming pared 10 bases from V and 0 bases from J, leaving 7 bases between. The CDR3 is 12 residues long. CDR1 is MNHEY, CDR2 SVGAGI, per germline. CDR3 in DNA: TGTGCCACACAGAGCTCTGGAAACACCATATATTTT. Its translation is CATQSSGNTIYF.

J is TRBJ2-2 and V is TRBV5-6; TRBD2 agrees at 12 bases. Germline values: CDR1 SGHDT, CDR2 YYEEEE. The CDR3 totals 16 residues. V lost 4 bases, J lost 3 bases, and 4 bases stayed unmatched. The CDR3 nucleotides read TGTGCCAGCAGCCAGGGACTAGCGGGTTACACCGGGGAGCTGTTTTTT. Its protein product is CASSQGLAGYTGELFF.

This clonotype was picked up a small number of times. V gene TRBV24-1 combines with J gene TRBJ1-2; D gene ambiguous. V lost 2 bases to trimming and J lost 5 bases, with 14 bases between them. This CDR3 is built from 15 residues. CDR1 is KGHDR, CDR2 SFDVKD, per germline. CDR3 in DNA: TGTGCCACCAGTGATTCTCGGACGGGAAAGTATGGCTACACCTTC. Translation: CATSDSRTGKYGYTF.

The rearrangement joins TRBV11-2 to TRBJ1-2; 7 bases agree with TRBD1. The germline CDR1 and CDR2 sequences are SGHAT and FQNNGV. This CDR3 contains 11 residues. The trim removed 1 base at V and 11 bases at J, leaving 1 base unmatched. CDR3 in amino acids: CASSLGQGYTF. CDR3 nucleotide sequence: TGTGCCAGCAGCTTAGGACAGGGTTACACCTTC.

This clonotype was seen more than once but under ten times. The J gene is TRBJ2-7, the V gene TRBV18, with 7 bases lining up with TRBD2. In germline, CDR1 is KGHSH, CDR2 LQKENI. V trimming: 6 bases; J trimming: 6 bases; junction bases outside the gene matches: 8. This CDR3 has 13 amino acids. CDR3 bases: TGTGCCAGCTCCCCCAAGAGGGAGGGCGAGCAGTACTTC. This gives the protein CASSPKREGEQYF. Drawing the rest from reference TRBV18 and TRBJ2-7, the complete variable domain is NAGVMQNPRHLVRRRGQEARLRCSPMKGHSHVYWYRQLPEEGLKFMVYLQKENIIDESGMPKERFSAEFPKEGPSILRIQQVVRGDSAAYFCASSPKREGEQYFGPGTRLTVT.

This clonotype showed up just a few times. The chain combines TRBV28 with TRBJ2-7, with 10 nucleotides matching TRBD2. Trimming cost V 7 bases and J 3 bases; bases outside gene matches: 24. Germline V gene sequence: CDR1 MDHEN, CDR2 SYDVKM. The CDR3 covers 20 residues. The CDR3 sequence: CASNRSGRFLVRTRHYEQYF. The CDR3 nucleotides read TGTGCCAGCAATCGTAGCGGGAGGTTTCTCGTTCGGACCCGGCACTACGAGCAGTACTTC.

The V and J genes are TRBV5-8 and TRBJ2-6; unclear D gene. The CDR3 contains 17 residues. Germline assignment: CDR1 SGHTS and CDR2 YDEGEE. Trimming left V 0 bases short and J 0 bases short, with 10 bases between. The chain's CDR3 is CASSLGPASSGANVLTF. The DNA for the CDR3 is TGTGCCAGCAGCTTGGGTCCTGCCAGCTCTGGGGCCAACGTCCTGACTTTC.

This chain links TRBV5-1 with TRBJ2-3, with 11 nucleotides matching TRBD2. Trimming took 0 bases from V and 9 from J; bases not matched to a gene: 9. CDR1 and CDR2 (germline): SGHRS, YFSETQ. The CDR3 runs to 16 residues. CDR3 amino acids: CASSLGLAGTGSTQYF. The DNA of the CDR3 is TGCGCCAGCAGCTTGGGACTAGCGGGGACAGGGAGCACGCAGTATTTT.

The J gene is TRBJ2-7, the V gene TRBV11-2, with a possible D match to TRBD2 (6 bases). The V end lost 8 bases, the J end lost 2 bases, and 16 bases lay between the germline ends. This CDR3 has 14 residues. Per germline, CDR1 SGHAT and CDR2 FQNNGV. As DNA, the CDR3 is TGTGCCAGCCGCGCGGGACTTCTCACCTACGAGCAGTACTTC. Residues: CASRAGLLTYEQYF.

The CDR3 DNA follows: TGTGCCAGCAGCTTAGCGGGACGGTCTAATGAAAAACTGTTTTTT. This codes for CASSLAGRSNEKLFF. The chain uses TRBV11-2 and TRBJ1-4; D is possibly TRBD1 (5 bases). CDR1 and CDR2 from the germline V gene are SGHAT and FQNNGV. The CDR3 covers 15 residues. Trimming took off 1 base at V and 3 bases at J, with 9 bases between the two ends.

This clonotype was counted between two and nine times. The genes are TRBV18 and TRBJ1-1; D is uncertain. The CDR3 consists of 13 residues. V was clipped by 5 bases and J by 0 bases, with 7 bases between them. Germline V CDR1 and CDR2: KGHSH, LQKENI. The CDR3 loop is CASSSDLNTEAFF. In DNA, the CDR3 is TGTGCCAGCTCATCAGATTTGAACACTGAAGCTTTCTTT. Drawing the rest from reference TRBV18 and TRBJ1-1, the complete variable domain is NAGVMQNPRHLVRRRGQEARLRCSPMKGHSHVYWYRQLPEEGLKFMVYLQKENIIDESGMPKERFSAEFPKEGPSILRIQQVVRGDSAAYFCASSSDLNTEAFFGQGTRLTVV.

At least ten counts were recorded for this clonotype. This chain connects TRBV12-3 or TRBV12-4 to TRBJ1-1, with 8 nucleotides matching TRBD1. With 6 bases clipped from V and 4 bases from J, the junction kept 10 bases outside the gene matches. The CDR3 contains 15 residues. CDR3 region: CASRRQGSSVTEAFF. The CDR3 DNA reads TGTGCCAGCAGGCGACAGGGGTCGTCGGTCACTGAAGCTTTCTTT.

This chain joins TRBV5-1 and TRBJ1-1; 7 nucleotides match TRBD1. Germline CDR1 is SGHRS and CDR2 is YFSETQ. The CDR3 covers 12 residues. V dropped 0 bases and J dropped 10; count of bases not matched to a gene: 3. In DNA form, the CDR3 reads TGCGCCAGCAGCTTGGAAAGGGGGCTAGCTTTCTTT. The encoded protein is CASSLERGLAFF.

This clonotype was seen a handful of times. The chain combines TRBV10-3 with TRBJ1-1; TRBD1 matches 7 bases. The CDR3 extends over 18 amino acids. The V gene's germline CDR1 is ENHRY and CDR2 SYGVKD. Trimming took 0 bases from V and 3 from J; bases not matched to a gene: 13. The CDR3 DNA sequence: TGTGCCATCAGTGAGTCCGCCGTGTCAGGGGGGGTATACACTGAAGCTTTCTTT. This translates into CAISESAVSGGVYTEAFF.

This clonotype was found a few times. V is TRBV7-2 and J is TRBJ2-1; 7 nucleotides align to TRBD1. The CDR3 runs to 13 residues. Trimming took 6 bases from V and 4 from J; bases not matched to a gene: 3. Per the germline V gene, CDR1 is SGHTA and CDR2 is FQGNSA. The DNA for the CDR3 is TGTGCCAGCAGTCAGGGGGATTACAATGAGCAGTTCTTC. It codes for CASSQGDYNEQFF.

Only a few counts were recorded for this clonotype. This chain links TRBV4-1 with TRBJ2-1; weak D call: TRBD2 (5 bases). Germline V gene lookup returns CDR1 MGHRA and CDR2 YSYEKL. The CDR3 runs 14 residues. V lost 1 base, J lost 9 bases, and 13 bases lay in between. CDR3 amino acids: CASSQVTGRGEQFF. The CDR3 DNA sequence: TGCGCCAGCAGCCAAGTGACGGGGAGAGGTGAGCAGTTCTTC.

This clonotype has a handful of counts. The chain joins TRBV29-1 to TRBJ2-4; 7 bases match TRBD1. The CDR3 extends over 13 amino acids. Losses at the gene ends were 4 bases for V and 0 bases for J; bases not matched to a gene: 0. Germline CDR1 SQVTM, CDR2 ANQGSEA. The CDR3 here is CSVGQGAKNIQYF. The CDR3 DNA reads as TGCAGCGTTGGACAGGGAGCCAAAAACATTCAGTACTTC.

This clonotype was seen only a few times. The rearrangement uses TRBV6-1 and TRBJ2-6; D remains ambiguous. Germline CDR1 is MNHNS and CDR2 is SASEGT. CDR3 length equals 16 residues. The V end lost 1 base, the J end lost 0 bases, and 7 bases lay between the germline ends. For the CDR3, the DNA is TGTGCCAGCAGTGAAGGGAAGGGCTCTGGGGCCAACGTCCTGACTTTC. Translating it yields CASSEGKGSGANVLTF.

This chain links TRBV13 with TRBJ2-3; D possibly corresponds to TRBD1 (5 bases). The CDR3 contains 14 residues. V lost 5 bases and J lost 3, with 12 bases in between. Germline V gene lookup returns CDR1 PRHDT and CDR2 FYEKMQ (reference sequence). The CDR3 nucleotides are TGTGCCAGCAGCCTCAGACAGAGGACAGATACGCAGTATTTT. The encoded protein is CASSLRQRTDTQYF. Full variable domain (remainder filled in from reference TRBV13 and TRBJ2-3): AAGVIQSPRHLIKEKRETATLKCYPIPRHDTVYWYQQGPGQDPQFLISFYEKMQSDKGSIPDRFSAQQFSDYHSELNMSSLELGDSALYFCASSLRQRTDTQYFGPGTRLTVL.

The J gene is TRBJ2-6, the V gene TRBV10-3; tentative D call: TRBD1 (5 bases). The CDR3 sequence is 15 residues long. The germline V gene encodes CDR1 ENHRY and CDR2 SYGVKD. V dropped 5 bases and J dropped 3 bases, with 11 bases sitting between them. CDR3 region: CAISQDNRGANVLTF. CDR3 sequence (DNA): TGTGCCATCAGTCAGGACAACCGTGGGGCCAACGTCCTGACTTTC.

This clonotype has just one count. This chain connects TRBV7-9 to TRBJ2-5; D not resolved. The CDR3 extends over 14 amino acids. Germline loops: CDR1 SEHNR, CDR2 FQNEAQ (reference sequence). Between the trimmed V and J ends, which lost 1 base and 5 bases, there was a span of 11 bases. CDR3 residues: CASSLGSGMETQYF. CDR3 in DNA: TGTGCCAGCAGCTTAGGCTCGGGCATGGAGACCCAGTACTTC.

There are a few counts of this clonotype. This chain uses TRBV5-4 with TRBJ2-5; 7 nucleotides align to TRBD2. The CDR3 spans 16 residues. Per germline, CDR1 SGHNT and CDR2 YYREEE (reference sequence). With V trimmed by 5 bases and J by 5 bases, 15 bases remained unmatched. The CDR3 protein is CASSPRGRGGEETQYF. Written as DNA, the CDR3 is TGTGCCAGCAGTCCTCGTGGACGCGGGGGTGAGGAGACCCAGTACTTC.

This chain connects TRBV9 to TRBJ2-1, with a weak D call TRBD2 (5 bases). The CDR3 is 14 residues long. The ends were cut back, 3 bases at V and 5 bases at J, with 12 bases in the middle. Germline V CDR1 and CDR2: SGDLS, YYNGEE. The CDR3: CASSGLAADNEQFF. Here the CDR3 DNA reads TGTGCCAGCAGCGGGCTAGCCGCTGACAATGAGCAGTTCTTC.

The J gene is TRBJ2-7, the V gene TRBV5-1; D might be TRBD1 or TRBD2, each matching 5 bases. The CDR3 totals 14 residues. CDR1 is SGHRS and CDR2 is YFSETQ in the germline V gene. With 4 bases removed from V and 3 bases from J, the gap between germline ends came to 14 bases. In DNA form, the CDR3 reads TGCGCCAGCAGCGGTGGGGACGGCGGCTACGAGCAGTACTTC. The encoded protein is CASSGGDGGYEQYF.

This clonotype was seen more than once but under ten times. The rearrangement links TRBV1 to TRBJ2-3; TRBD1, as called in the table, went unchecked against the DNA. TRBV1 is a pseudogene locus. The CDR3 length is 17 residues. Here the CDR3 DNA reads TGCACCAGCAGCCCATGCGTGGGGGAGACTGACACAGATACGCAGTATTTT. It is translated as CTSSPCVGETDTDTQYF.

The gene calls are TRBV24-1 and TRBJ1-1, with unresolved D. The V gene lost 7 bases and the J gene lost 1 base, with 9 bases spanning the gap. The CDR3 has 13 amino acids. Per germline, CDR1 KGHDR and CDR2 SFDVKD. CDR3 region: CATRDTRNTEAFF. The CDR3 coding sequence is TGTGCCACCAGAGATACCAGGAACACTGAAGCTTTCTTT.

The chain joins TRBV5-1 to TRBJ2-3; 9 nucleotides agree with TRBD1. Germline CDR1 and CDR2: SGHRS and YFSETQ. Losses at the gene ends were 0 bases for V and 3 bases for J; bases not matched to a gene: 8. The CDR3 sequence is 17 residues long. Written as DNA, the CDR3 is TGCGCCAGCAGCTTGGAACCCGGGACAGGGTTAACAGATACGCAGTATTTT. Translation: CASSLEPGTGLTDTQYF.

The CDR3 here is CASRQGEATEAFF. The CDR3 DNA follows: TGTGCCAGCAGACAGGGTGAAGCCACTGAAGCTTTCTTT. The rearrangement uses TRBV6-5 and TRBJ1-1; possibly TRBD1 for D (6 bases). CDR3 length: 13 amino acids. CDR1 and CDR2 (germline): MNHEY, SVGAGI. The ends were cut back, 6 bases at V and 4 bases at J, with 12 bases in the middle.

This clonotype came up a few times. This chain joins TRBV7-3 and TRBJ2-1, with D unclear. This CDR3 spans 13 amino acids. Germline CDR1 is SGHTA and CDR2 is FQGTGA. The V gene lost 5 bases and the J gene lost 5 bases, with 10 bases spanning the gap. This CDR3 reads CASSTLENNEQFF. Written as DNA, the CDR3 is TGTGCCAGCAGCACCTTAGAGAACAATGAGCAGTTCTTC.